One and the same sample provided the 30 T cell receptor beta chains below, sequenced in a study of metastatic and nonmetastatic thyroid tumors. TCRdb ran MiXCR on the PCR reads. The data hold 30,000 or so clones, with less than 30% observed a single time. Nobody among the patients had been given any treatment before thyroid surgery. Material for sequencing was blood. The receptors come from a female donor with papillary thyroid cancer or a benign thyroid nodule (not recorded which). Some clones in this sample may be carry-over from other donors' samples.

This clone has just a few counts. V usage is TRBV6-2 or TRBV6-3 and J usage is TRBJ1-1, with 9 nucleotides matching TRBD1. The V gene's germline CDR1 is MNHEY and CDR2 SVGEGT. V shed 2 bases and J 4 bases; nucleotides not matched to a gene: 14. This CDR3 comprises 18 residues. The CDR3 DNA follows: TGTGCCAGCAGTTACCGGGGACAGGGCCAATGGGTGGTCACTGAAGCTTTCTTT. This encodes CASSYRGQGQWVVTEAFF.

Comments on this clone: An end of the junction does not agree with germline; a read error may underlie this. The V gene is TRBV6-5, the J gene TRBJ2-7, with a possible D match to TRBD1 (6 bases). Germline assignment: CDR1 MNHEY and CDR2 SVGAGI. The CDR3 consists of 14 residues. This chain's CDR3 is CASSSLGQSCEQYF. DNA for the CDR3: TGTGCCAGCAGTTCTCTCGGACAGTCCTGCGAGCAGTACTTC.

This clone is deemed medium-sized (0.01 to 0.1%). The chain is built from TRBV2 and TRBJ1-2; tentative D call: TRBD1 (5 bases). V was clipped by 7 bases and J by 2 bases, with 11 bases between them. The CDR3 contains 13 residues. Germline CDR1 is SNHLY and CDR2 is FYNNEI. CDR3 region: CASTWDVNYGYTF. The CDR3 DNA reads TGTGCCAGCACTTGGGACGTCAACTATGGCTACACCTTC.

Comments on this clone: A read error may explain this, as a much larger clone is one base away. This sample also contains other DNA sequences that code for the same CDR3. The chain is built from TRBV9 and TRBJ2-5; weak D call: TRBD2 (6 bases). The V gene's germline CDR1 is SGDLS and CDR2 YYNGEE. This CDR3 contains 16 residues. CDR3 region: CASSVATAGSQETQYF. The CDR3 region has the DNA TGTGCCAGCAGCGTAGCTACGGCGGGAAGTCAAGAGACACAGTACTTC.

J is TRBJ2-3 and V is TRBV20-1, with D unclear. This CDR3 is 14 amino acids long. Trimming took off 6 bases at V and 2 bases at J, with 15 bases between the two ends. The germline V gene encodes CDR1 DFQATT and CDR2 SNEGSKA (reference sequence). The CDR3 nucleotides read TGCAGTGCCCCTCGGTTGTCCTCCACAGATACGCAGTATTTT. Translating gives CSAPRLSSTDTQYF.

Many counts were recorded for this clone. V is TRBV20-1 and J is TRBJ2-5, with TRBD2 matching 10 bases. Germline loops: CDR1 DFQATT, CDR2 SNEGSKA (reference sequence). This CDR3 comprises 13 residues. CDR3 sequence reads: CSAAGGPGETQYF. CDR3 nucleotides: TGCAGCGCAGCGGGGGGGCCTGGGGAGACCCAGTACTTC.

This clone was detected many times. This sequence joins TRBV6-1 and TRBJ1-1, with 7 bases that match TRBD1. Germline V lookup: CDR1 MNHNS, CDR2 SASEGT. The CDR3 sequence is 14 residues long. Trimming removed 6 bases from V and 4 bases from J; junction bases left unmatched: 8. CDR3 coding DNA: TGTGCCAGCAGCCCCAGGAGGACAGGCACTGAAGCTTTCTTT. It specifies CASSPRRTGTEAFF.

This clone was seen many times. The J gene is TRBJ2-3, the V gene TRBV5-6; 7 bases align to TRBD2. CDR1 is SGHDT and CDR2 is YYEEEE in the germline V gene. V was pared by 1 base and J by 5 bases, with 1 base of the junction left unmatched. The CDR3 is 13 residues long. The CDR3 sequence: CASSLSGGDTQYF. In DNA, the CDR3 is TGTGCCAGCAGCTTGTCGGGGGGAGATACGCAGTATTTT.

J is TRBJ2-7 and V is TRBV20-1, with TRBD2 matching 9 bases. V was pared by 7 bases and J by 1 base, with 8 bases of the junction left unmatched. The CDR3 has 14 residues. From germline, CDR1 is DFQATT and CDR2 SNEGSKA (reference sequence). CDR3 nucleotide sequence: TGCAGTGGGAAACTAGCGGGCCTATCCTACGAGCAGTACTTC. Residues: CSGKLAGLSYEQYF.

In its sample, this clone is medium-sized. The rearrangement joins TRBV6-5 to TRBJ1-5; D unresolved. The CDR3 spans 14 residues. Germline V gene sequence: CDR1 MNHEY, CDR2 SVGAGI. V lost 0 bases, J lost 4 bases, and 7 bases lay in between. The CDR3 region has the DNA TGTGCCAGCAGTTACTCGGCGGAAAATCAGCCCCAGCATTTT. Amino acid sequence: CASSYSAENQPQHF.

This clone is medium-sized. V gene TRBV6-1 combines with J gene TRBJ2-7; TRBD1 is a possible D gene (6 bases). V lost 6 bases and J lost 3, with 9 bases in between. Germline V CDR1 and CDR2: MNHNS, SASEGT. The CDR3 has 12 amino acids. The CDR3 sequence is CASRQGDYEQYF. The CDR3 region has the DNA TGTGCCAGCAGACAGGGTGACTACGAGCAGTACTTC.

The CDR3 region is CSASGDRGALRDGYTF. For the CDR3, the DNA is TGCAGTGCTAGCGGGGACAGGGGAGCCTTGAGAGATGGCTACACCTTC. The chain links TRBV20-1 to TRBJ1-2, with TRBD1 matching 10 bases. The ends lost 3 bases at V and 6 bases at J; junction bases unmatched: 13. The CDR3 runs to 16 residues. Germline loops: CDR1 DFQATT, CDR2 SNEGSKA (reference sequence).

V gene TRBV7-3 combines with J gene TRBJ1-1, with D possibly TRBD1 on 6 matching bases. The V end was cut by 5 bases, the J end by 4 bases, with 11 bases between. The germline V gene encodes CDR1 SGHTA and CDR2 FQGTGA. The CDR3 extends over 13 amino acids. CDR3 sequence (DNA): TGTGCCAGCAGCCTCGACAGGTCCACTGAAGCTTTCTTT. It translates to CASSLDRSTEAFF.

This clone was counted between two and nine times. V and J are TRBV24-1 and TRBJ2-1; D is possibly TRBD1 (5 bases). V was trimmed by 4 bases and J by 3 bases, leaving 9 bases between them. The CDR3 is made up of 14 amino acids. CDR1 KGHDR and CDR2 SFDVKD come from the germline V gene. CDR3 nucleotides: TGTGCCACCAGTGAAGGCAGGGACTACAATGAGCAGTTCTTC. It is translated as CATSEGRDYNEQFF.

At least ten counts were recorded for this clone. V gene TRBV20-1 combines with J gene TRBJ1-1; 10 bases align to TRBD1. The CDR3 covers 12 residues. V dropped 5 bases and J dropped 6; count of bases not matched to a gene: 3. Germline-derived CDR1 and CDR2 are DFQATT and SNEGSKA (reference sequence). Here the CDR3 DNA reads TGCAGTGCTGAAGGACAGGGGGCTGAAGCTTTCTTT. As protein: CSAEGQGAEAFF.

The chain carries TRBV6-1 and TRBJ2-5; D unresolved. The ends were cut back, 10 bases at V and 1 base at J, with 10 bases in the middle. This CDR3 region has 12 residues. Germline CDR1 reads MNHNS; CDR2 reads SASEGT. Here the CDR3 DNA reads TGTGCCATAGCTTTTGGCCAAGAGACCCAGTACTTC. As protein: CAIAFGQETQYF.

Ten or more counts support this clone. One end of the junction varies from germline; a read error may be responsible. This chain links TRBV5-4 with TRBJ2-7; no reliable D call. The V gene's germline CDR1 is SGHNT and CDR2 YYREEE (reference sequence). This CDR3 contains 14 residues. The CDR3 nucleotides read TGCGCCAGCAGTATTGCCCCGAGCTCCTACGAGCAGTACTTC. Translated: CASSIAPSSYEQYF.

This clone showed up many times. This chain uses TRBV28 with TRBJ2-7; 7 bases align to TRBD1. The germline gives CDR1 MDHEN, CDR2 SYDVKM. The CDR3 runs to 14 residues. V shed 3 bases, J shed 5 bases, and the junction held 7 bases outside the gene matches. The CDR3 loop reads CASSFYRGADEQYF. The CDR3 DNA is TGTGCCAGCAGTTTTTACAGGGGTGCCGACGAGCAGTACTTC.

This clone was observed at least ten times. This may arise from a read error, as a much more abundant clone is one base away. Other DNA sequences from this sample encode an identical CDR3 as well. This chain links TRBV30 with TRBJ2-2; TRBD2 agrees at 12 bases. Trimming removed 2 bases from V and 5 bases from J; junction bases left unmatched: 3. Germline lookup yields CDR1 GTSNPN and CDR2 SVGIG (reference sequence). The CDR3 is made up of 15 amino acids. The CDR3 reads CAWSKTSGGTGELFF. The CDR3, as DNA: TGTGCCTGGAGTAAGACTAGCGGGGGTACCGGGGAGCTGTTTTTT.

A remark on this clone: At one boundary the junction diverges from the germline segment, which might be a read error. The CDR3 here is CPSSQRYRERYEKLFF. In DNA form, the CDR3 reads TGTCCCAGCAGCCAGCGGTACAGGGAGAGATATGAAAAACTGTTTTTT. The chain couples TRBV13 to TRBJ1-4, with D possibly TRBD1 on 6 matching bases. This CDR3 is 16 amino acids long. CDR1 is PRHDT, CDR2 FYEKMQ, per germline (reference sequence).

As for this clone: This sample includes further DNA sequences coding for the same CDR3. The genes are TRBV19 and TRBJ1-1; TRBD1 aligns across 9 bases. Germline loops: CDR1 LNHDA, CDR2 SQIVND (reference sequence). Germline trimming cut 8 bases from V and 4 bases from J; bases unmatched to any gene: 14. The CDR3 consists of 16 residues. Here the CDR3 DNA reads TGTGCCAGTCGTGGGGGACAGGGAGCCTCACTCACTGAAGCTTTCTTT. It yields the protein CASRGGQGASLTEAFF. The full variable domain, completed using reference TRBV19 and TRBJ1-1, is DGGITQSPKYLFRKEGQNVTLSCEQNLNHDAMYWYRQDPGQGLRLIYYSQIVNDFQKGDIAEGYSVSREKKESFPLTVTSAQKNPTAFYLCASRGGQGASLTEAFFGQGTRLTVV.

V and J are TRBV3-1 and TRBJ1-3; 8 bases align to TRBD1. The V and J ends lost 1 base and 2 bases, in that order; junction bases with no gene match: 10. CDR3 size: 18 residues. Germline V CDR1 and CDR2: LGHDT, YNNKEL (reference sequence). CDR3 sequence: CASSQASPDRGAGNTIYF. In DNA form, the CDR3 reads TGTGCCAGCAGCCAAGCCAGCCCCGACAGGGGTGCTGGAAACACCATATATTTT.

A remark on this clone: A much bigger clone sits one base away, suggesting this may be a read error. J is TRBJ1-2 and V is TRBV27, with a possible D match to TRBD1 (5 bases). Trimming pared 2 bases from V and 12 bases from J, leaving 16 bases between. From germline, CDR1 is MNHEY and CDR2 SMNVEV (reference sequence). This CDR3 has 13 amino acids. The CDR3 DNA is TGTGCCAGCAGTTTAGAGGAGAGAAGGGGCAACACCTTC. This encodes CASSLEERRGNTF.

This clone was detected ten times or more. V gene TRBV7-3 combines with J gene TRBJ2-1, with 10 nucleotides matching TRBD2. Germline assignment: CDR1 SGHTA and CDR2 FQGTGA. The CDR3 is made up of 15 amino acids. Trimming removed 3 bases from V and 5 bases from J; junction bases left unmatched: 4. The CDR3 DNA is TGTGCCAGCAGCTTCCCAGCGGGGGGGCACAATGAGCAGTTCTTC. Its translation is CASSFPAGGHNEQFF. Full variable domain (rest looked up from reference TRBV7-3 and TRBJ2-1): GAGVSQTPSNKVTEKGKYVELRCDPISGHTALYWYRQSLGQGPEFLIYFQGTGAADDSGLPNDRFFAVRPEGSVSTLKIQRTERGDSAVYLCASSFPAGGHNEQFFGPGTRLTVL.

This clone is medium-sized by share. The chain joins TRBV20-1 to TRBJ1-2, with a weak D call TRBD1 (5 bases). Germline V gene data show CDR1 as DFQATT and CDR2 as SNEGSKA (reference sequence). Trimming shortened V by 7 bases and J by 4 bases, and 13 bases separated the two germline ends. The CDR3 totals 12 residues. CDR3 nucleotide sequence: TGCAGTGGAAGGGACGGTAGCTATGGCTACACCTTC. This sequence encodes CSGRDGSYGYTF.

The rearrangement links TRBV11-1 to TRBJ2-2, with D possibly matching TRBD2 (6 bases). The CDR3 runs to 16 residues. Trimming shortened V by 1 base and J by 4 bases, and 13 bases separated the two germline ends. Germline values: CDR1 SGHAT, CDR2 FQDESV (reference sequence). This CDR3 is CASSLVLLASTGELFF. In nucleotides, the CDR3 is TGTGCCAGCAGCTTAGTTTTACTAGCTTCCACCGGGGAGCTGTTTTTT.

This clone was recorded at least ten times. The chain joins TRBV10-3 to TRBJ2-3, with D possibly TRBD2 on 6 matching bases. Trimming left V 9 bases short and J 2 bases short, with 15 bases between. The CDR3 runs 14 residues. Germline assignment: CDR1 ENHRY and CDR2 SYGVKD. Here the CDR3 reads CAMSRTTTTDTQYF. CDR3 nucleotide sequence: TGTGCCATGAGCCGGACTACGACCACAGATACGCAGTATTTT.

V is TRBV10-3 and J is TRBJ1-6; D is undetermined. The CDR3 runs 14 residues. Germline lookup yields CDR1 ENHRY and CDR2 SYGVKD. V was cut by 1 base and J by 5 bases, with 6 bases left in between. This CDR3 is CAISEYSDNSPLHF. For the CDR3, the DNA is TGTGCCATCAGTGAGTACAGTGATAATTCACCCCTCCACTTT.

This clone is judged medium-sized. The chain has TRBV19 and TRBJ1-1; TRBD1 matches 9 bases. The CDR3 has 12 amino acids. Germline V CDR1 and CDR2: LNHDA, SQIVND (reference sequence). V was clipped by 6 bases and J by 4 bases; unmatched bases: 0. CDR3 amino acids: CASRTGGTEAFF. CDR3 nucleotide sequence: TGTGCCAGTAGGACAGGGGGCACTGAAGCTTTCTTT.

This clone turned up a few times. The chain uses TRBV6-1 and TRBJ1-2, with D unclear. The CDR3 has 14 amino acids. CDR1 is MNHNS, CDR2 SASEGT, per germline. V lost 2 bases, J lost 6 bases, and 13 bases lay in between. DNA for the CDR3: TGTGCCAGCAGTGAACTCCTTTGTGGGGATGGCTACACCTTC. It specifies CASSELLCGDGYTF.